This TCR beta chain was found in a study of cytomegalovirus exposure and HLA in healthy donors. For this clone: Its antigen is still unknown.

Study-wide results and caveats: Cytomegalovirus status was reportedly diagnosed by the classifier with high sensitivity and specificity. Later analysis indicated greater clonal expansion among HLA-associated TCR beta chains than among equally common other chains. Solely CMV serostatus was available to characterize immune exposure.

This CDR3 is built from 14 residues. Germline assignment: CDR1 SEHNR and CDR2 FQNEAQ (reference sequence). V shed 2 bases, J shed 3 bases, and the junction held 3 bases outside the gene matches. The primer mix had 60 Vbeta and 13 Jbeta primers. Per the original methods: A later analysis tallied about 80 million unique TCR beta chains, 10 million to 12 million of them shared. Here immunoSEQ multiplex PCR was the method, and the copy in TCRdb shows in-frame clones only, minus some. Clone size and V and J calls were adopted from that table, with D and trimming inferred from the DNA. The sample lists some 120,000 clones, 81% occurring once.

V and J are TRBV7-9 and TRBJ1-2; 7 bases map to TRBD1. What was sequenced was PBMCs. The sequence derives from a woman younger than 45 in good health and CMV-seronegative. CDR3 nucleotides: TGTGCCAGCAGCTTAACAGGGGAGGACTATGGCTACACCTTC. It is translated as CASSLTGEDYGYTF.